The subject of this entry is one T cell receptor (beta chain). The CDR3 contains 15 residues. In germline, CDR1 is LGHDT, CDR2 YNNKEL (reference sequence). The junction had 1 base not matched to a gene; V was cut back by 2 bases and J by 2 bases. These data come from a study of blood T cell repertoires in COVID-19. Repertoires were generated with immunoSEQ multiplex PCR, while TCRdb's copy carries only in-frame clones and drops some. The sample holds approximately 200,000 clones, 85% to 90% seen once. Clinical history reported by participants formed the basis on which cohorts were assigned. Either two negative PCRs, clearance, or symptom resolution qualified Cohort 3 donors as recovered.

The TCR was taken from a man in his thirties or forties who had recovered from COVID-19. The material sequenced was PBMCs or T cells enriched from blood (not recorded which). This chain uses TRBV3-1 (or the pseudogene TRBV3-2) with TRBJ2-3; TRBD2 aligns across 10 bases. The CDR3 coding sequence is TGTGCCAGCAGCCAAACTAGCGGGGACACAGATACGCAGTATTTT. Its protein product is CASSQTSGDTDTQYF.